The entry below describes one T cell receptor (beta chain). This sample was included in a study of shared clonotypes between healthy human individuals. Study in general: Three CD4 naive, three CD4 memory, two CD8 naive and one CD8 memory plate were used per donor.

Germline lookup yields CDR1 SGHVS and CDR2 FNYEAQ. The V end was cut by 5 bases, the J end by 1 base, with 10 bases between. There are 14 residues in the CDR3. The naive CD8 population came from CD45RO-negative cells selected for CCR7, without terminally differentiated effector memory CD45RA+ cells. Donors were healthy HIV-negative adults without recent acute infections or vaccinations. The test was conducted at deep level. Measured with immunoSEQ multiplex PCR; TCRdb has only the in-frame clones, and not every one. The table records some 630,000 clones, 96% of them present only once. The chain recombines TRBV7-6 with TRBJ2-3; D unresolved. This clonotype was obtained from a woman aged 25 to 45 in good health. The sample consisted of naive CD8+ T cells sorted from blood. The CDR3 DNA reads TGTGCCAGCAGCCTGGAACTGCGCACAGATACGCAGTATTTT. Its protein is CASSLELRTDTQYF.